These 23 T cell receptor beta chains originate from one sample sequenced in a study of STAT3 mutations in large granular lymphocyte leukemia (dated by TCRdb to between 2019 and 2020). The research as a whole found: At least one immunodominant TCRbeta clonotype was identified in every T-LGLL patient, and multiple immunodominant subclonotypes were identified in about half of the T-LGLL patients.

Antigen specificity for these receptors is unknown. The library was produced with the immunoSEQ multiplex PCR assay. Imported from immuneACCESS, the table was reduced by TCRdb to in-frame sequences with V and J called. These copies leave out some clones; in studies compared against another copy, an unresolved V gene accounts for under half, and the cause of the remainder is not known. This sample gives 9,500 to 14,000 clones in total; over 75% of them show up just once. The biggest ten clones account for 86% of the sample. What was sequenced was peripheral blood mononuclear cells. The origin of the receptors is a man aged 80 or over with T-cell large granular lymphocyte leukemia. Some clones in this sample may be carry-over from other donors' samples. The age is the age at diagnosis.

The chain has TRBV7-9 and TRBJ1-4; D is undetermined. Trimming stripped 5 bases from V and 3 bases from J, with 7 bases between. The CDR3 spans 13 residues. Germline V lookup: CDR1 SEHNR, CDR2 FQNEAQ (reference sequence). CDR3 nucleotides: TGTGCCAGCAGCCCGGCCCCTAATGAAAAACTGTTTTTT. This sequence encodes CASSPAPNEKLFF.

This clone appeared a few times. This chain links TRBV2 with TRBJ2-1; the D gene is possibly TRBD1 (6 bases). Germline assignment: CDR1 SNHLY and CDR2 FYNNEI. V shed 7 bases and J shed 9 bases, with 19 bases lying between them. This CDR3 comprises 14 residues. The CDR3 region is CASMGASGSGEQFF. Here the CDR3 DNA reads TGTGCCAGCATGGGGGCGTCAGGGAGCGGTGAGCAGTTCTTC.

The genes are TRBV7-2 and TRBJ2-7, with D hard to call. The CDR3 length is 14 residues. Germline V lookup: CDR1 SGHTA, CDR2 FQGNSA. Deletions cut 6 bases from V and 4 bases from J, with 16 bases between. CDR3 nucleotide sequence: TGTGCCAGCAGATCACGATCGGGCAGATACGAGCAGTACTTC. This encodes CASRSRSGRYEQYF.

The rearrangement joins TRBV19 to TRBJ1-4, with no clear D. V lost 8 bases and J lost 0, with 7 bases in between. The CDR3 totals 13 residues. Germline V lookup: CDR1 LNHDA, CDR2 SQIVND (reference sequence). CDR3 in DNA: TGTGCCAGTGGTTATACAACTAATGAAAAACTGTTTTTT. Protein sequence: CASGYTTNEKLFF.

This chain links TRBV11-2 with TRBJ2-7; D is ambiguous. The CDR3 runs 12 residues. Trimming took off 1 base at V and 6 bases at J, with 7 bases between the two ends. Germline CDR1 SGHAT, CDR2 FQNNGV. The CDR3 nucleotides are TGTGCCAGCAGCTTAGGCGGTTTCGAGCAGTACTTC. It translates to CASSLGGFEQYF. The whole variable domain, remainder taken from reference TRBV11-2 and TRBJ2-7, is EAGVAQSPRYKIIEKRQSVAFWCNPISGHATLYWYQQILGQGPKLLIQFQNNGVVDDSQLPKDRFSAERLKGVDSTLKIQPAKLEDSAVYLCASSLGGFEQYFGPGTRLTVT.

This clone showed up just a few times. The J gene is TRBJ1-2, the V gene TRBV5-1; tentatively, D is TRBD1 (5 bases). Germline CDR1 SGHRS, CDR2 YFSETQ. V lost 0 bases and J 10 bases, leaving 16 bases between the germline ends. The CDR3 contains 14 residues. The CDR3 region has the DNA TGCGCCAGCAGCTTGGCCATCGTCCAGGGCGCCTACACCTTC. Protein sequence: CASSLAIVQGAYTF.

The V and J genes are TRBV19 and TRBJ2-1; D gene uncertain. This CDR3 has 12 residues. Germline V CDR1 and CDR2: LNHDA, SQIVND (reference sequence). Between the trimmed V and J ends, which lost 9 bases and 10 bases, there was a span of 16 bases. The CDR3 DNA reads as TGTGCCAGCAGCCCCATCGCGGCCGAGCAGTTCTTC. Encoded protein: CASSPIAAEQFF.

V and J are TRBV5-1 and TRBJ2-1; TRBD1 might be the D (6 bases). Germline V gene data show CDR1 as SGHRS and CDR2 as YFSETQ. The ends were cut back, 0 bases at V and 2 bases at J, with 9 bases in the middle. The CDR3 covers 15 residues. The CDR3 DNA is TGCGCCAGCAGCTTGGTTGGGGGCGCCTACAATGAGCAGTTCTTC. Translating it yields CASSLVGGAYNEQFF.

The chain uses TRBV19 and TRBJ1-2; D uncertain. V was trimmed by 7 bases and J by 0 bases, leaving 9 bases between them. Germline V gives CDR1 LNHDA, CDR2 SQIVND (reference sequence). This CDR3 is 13 amino acids long. The DNA of the CDR3 is TGTGCCAGTAATCGGGCAGCTAACTATGGCTACACCTTC. Translation gives CASNRAANYGYTF.

V and J are TRBV6-1 and TRBJ1-5; D remains unclear. The CDR3 has 16 amino acids. V was shortened by 2 bases and J by 7 bases, with 18 bases between the two germline ends. Per the germline V gene, CDR1 is MNHNS and CDR2 is SASEGT. The CDR3 bases are TGTGCCAGCAGTGAACTCCCCTCCAGTTGGGCCCAGCCCCAGCATTTT. Translation: CASSELPSSWAQPQHF.

The rearrangement links TRBV4-2 to TRBJ2-7; D might be TRBD1 or TRBD2, each matching 5 bases. The CDR3 consists of 14 residues. Looked up from germline, CDR1 is LGHNA and CDR2 is YNFKEQ. V lost 1 base, J lost 7 bases, and 14 bases lay in between. Here the CDR3 reads CASSQVGTPKEQYF. The DNA of the CDR3 is TGTGCCAGCAGCCAAGTTGGGACCCCTAAGGAGCAGTACTTC.

J is TRBJ2-7 and V is TRBV30; TRBD1 might be the D (6 bases). The CDR3 consists of 13 residues. With 5 bases removed from V and 5 bases from J, the gap between germline ends came to 16 bases. Looked up from germline, CDR1 is GTSNPN and CDR2 is SVGIG (reference sequence). The CDR3 nucleotides read TGTGCCTGGGGAACAGGGCATTTGAACGAGCAGTACTTC. Translated, it gives CAWGTGHLNEQYF.

This sequence joins TRBV7-8 and TRBJ2-6, with unresolved D. V lost 5 bases to trimming and J lost 2 bases, with 10 bases between them. This CDR3 contains 15 residues. Germline lookup yields CDR1 SGHVS and CDR2 FQNEAQ. CDR3 protein: CASSLNSPGANVLTF. The CDR3 DNA sequence: TGTGCCAGCAGCCTCAACTCCCCTGGGGCCAACGTCCTGACTTTC.

The chain is built from TRBV6-5 and TRBJ1-5; tentatively, D is TRBD1 (5 bases). V lost 6 bases and J lost 7, with 16 bases in between. CDR3 length: 14 residues. Per germline, CDR1 MNHEY and CDR2 SVGAGI. The CDR3 here is CASSRQGWGQPQHF. The DNA for the CDR3 is TGTGCCAGCAGCCGCCAGGGCTGGGGCCAGCCCCAGCATTTT.

This chain links TRBV7-6 with TRBJ1-6; D is uncertain. The CDR3 length is 16 residues. V was pared by 0 bases and J by 7 bases, with 13 bases between. In germline, CDR1 is SGHVS, CDR2 FNYEAQ. The CDR3 coding sequence is TGTGCCAGCAGCTTAGCGCCGTTTTCGGCCAATTCACCCCTCCACTTT. It specifies CASSLAPFSANSPLHF.

The chain combines TRBV6-5 with TRBJ1-2; D might be TRBD1 (6 bases). Per germline, CDR1 MNHEY and CDR2 SVGAGI. Trimming left V 0 bases short and J 0 bases short, with 11 bases between. The CDR3 covers 16 residues. The CDR3 sequence is CASSYSTGKANYGYTF. The CDR3 coding sequence is TGTGCCAGCAGTTACTCGACAGGCAAAGCTAACTATGGCTACACCTTC.

This clone was found once. The rearrangement uses TRBV7-3 and TRBJ2-3, with D tentatively TRBD1 (6 bases). Germline CDR1 SGHTA, CDR2 FQGTGA. This CDR3 comprises 19 residues. Trimming took 5 bases from V and 9 from J, leaving 33 bases between them. The CDR3 DNA sequence: TGTGCCAGCAGCCCCTTTTCCTCTTTCGGACAGATAAAAAACCGAACGCAGTATTTT. This codes for CASSPFSSFGQIKNRTQYF. The full variable domain, rest sourced from reference TRBV7-3 and TRBJ2-3, is GAGVSQTPSNKVTEKGKYVELRCDPISGHTALYWYRQSLGQGPEFLIYFQGTGAADDSGLPNDRFFAVRPEGSVSTLKIQRTERGDSAVYLCASSPFSSFGQIKNRTQYFGPGTRLTVL.

CDR3 DNA: TGTGCCAGCAGCGTACACACCCGGTCTGAAGCTTTCTTT. Translating it yields CASSVHTRSEAFF. The chain joins TRBV9 to TRBJ1-1; D uncertain. This CDR3 region has 13 residues. Per the germline V gene, CDR1 is SGDLS and CDR2 is YYNGEE. V was pared by 1 base and J by 6 bases, with 10 bases between. Using reference TRBV9 and TRBJ1-1 for the parts outside the CDR3, the full variable domain is DSGVTQTPKHLITATGQRVTLRCSPRSGDLSVYWYQQSLDQGLQFLIQYYNGEERAKGNILERFSAQQFPDLHSELNLSSLELGDSALYFCASSVHTRSEAFFGQGTRLTVV.

In its sample, this clone was seen a few times. The chain is built from TRBV6-1 and TRBJ2-2; 8 nucleotides match TRBD1. The CDR3 is 14 residues long. V was clipped by 8 bases and J by 3 bases; unmatched bases: 5. The germline V gene encodes CDR1 MNHNS and CDR2 SASEGT. In nucleotides, the CDR3 is TGTGCCAGCTCGGGACAGGAGTACACCGGGGAGCTGTTTTTT. Amino acid sequence: CASSGQEYTGELFF.

The chain joins TRBV28 to TRBJ2-5, with D possibly matching TRBD2 (5 bases). Germline V gives CDR1 MDHEN, CDR2 SYDVKM. V lost 3 bases, J lost 1 base, and 15 bases lay in between. The CDR3 is 16 amino acids. Here the CDR3 DNA reads TGTGCCAGCAGTTTGGGTAGAGGGTTCCGCCAAGAGACCCAGTACTTC. Encoded protein: CASSLGRGFRQETQYF.

This chain links TRBV30 with TRBJ1-5; D is perhaps TRBD1 (6 bases). CDR1 and CDR2 (germline): GTSNPN, SVGIG (reference sequence). V shed 4 bases and J shed 4 bases, with 11 bases lying between them. The CDR3 covers 13 residues. CDR3 sequence (DNA): TGTGCCTGGAATCCGGGGGCTAATCAGCCCCAGCATTTT. Its translation: CAWNPGANQPQHF.

This clone was picked up one time. The gene calls are TRBV7-9 and TRBJ1-1; 7 bases align to TRBD1. V shed 3 bases and J 0 bases; nucleotides not matched to a gene: 1. Germline loops: CDR1 SEHNR, CDR2 FQNEAQ (reference sequence). The CDR3 has 14 amino acids. The CDR3 DNA follows: TGTGCCAGCAGCTTTGACAGGGTGAACACTGAAGCTTTCTTT. Its translation is CASSFDRVNTEAFF.

The J gene is TRBJ1-2, the V gene TRBV14; tentative D call: TRBD1 (6 bases). Germline lookup yields CDR1 SGHDN and CDR2 FVKESK. Trimming pared 5 bases from V and 1 base from J, leaving 8 bases between. This CDR3 comprises 13 residues. The CDR3, as DNA: TGTGCCAGCAGCGGACAGATTAACTATGGCTACACCTTC. It specifies CASSGQINYGYTF.